Presented here are 7 T cell receptor beta chains from one specimen sequenced in a study of blood T cell repertoires in COVID-19. Generated by immunoSEQ multiplex PCR, the TCRdb table keeps only in-frame clones and is missing some. The sample records some 450,000 clones, about 91% being singletons. Sequencing was carried out using peripheral blood. These TCRs come from a woman aged 45-65 years with COVID-19, enrolled during active disease.

The rearrangement uses TRBV30 and TRBJ2-5; D is perhaps TRBD1 (5 bases). Germline CDR1 GTSNPN, CDR2 SVGIG (reference sequence). The V end was cut by 2 bases, the J end by 2 bases, with 15 bases between. This CDR3 is 15 amino acids long. CDR3 sequence reads: CAWSFSAGPQETQYF. CDR3 DNA sequence: TGTGCCTGGAGTTTTTCGGCAGGGCCACAAGAGACCCAGTACTTC.

The CDR3 loop is CASRRGTGYGYTF. The CDR3 DNA reads TGTGCCAGCAGACGCGGGACGGGCTATGGCTACACCTTC. The V and J genes are TRBV12-3 or TRBV12-4 and TRBJ1-2, with TRBD1 as a possible D gene (5 bases). The CDR3 is 13 amino acids. V shed 6 bases and J shed 4 bases, with 12 bases lying between them.

The chain uses TRBV6-2 or TRBV6-3 and TRBJ1-1; D unclear. Trimming shortened V by 0 bases and J by 4 bases, and 12 bases separated the two germline ends. CDR3 size: 15 residues. The V gene's germline CDR1 is MNHEY and CDR2 SVGEGT. In nucleotides, the CDR3 is TGTGCCAGCAGTTACTCGAATACGGGGAGCACTGAAGCTTTCTTT. It codes for CASSYSNTGSTEAFF.

This clone was counted a single time. This chain joins TRBV19 and TRBJ2-5, with TRBD1 matching 9 bases. J gave up 4 bases and V 6 bases, and 3 bases lay outside the gene matches. The CDR3 spans 13 residues. Germline V gives CDR1 LNHDA, CDR2 SQIVND (reference sequence). CDR3 region: CASSSGQGETQYF. The CDR3 DNA sequence: TGTGCCAGTAGCTCGGGACAGGGAGAGACCCAGTACTTC.

The chain employs TRBV30 and TRBJ1-5; 7 bases are shared with TRBD1. In germline, CDR1 is GTSNPN, CDR2 SVGIG (reference sequence). V lost 4 bases and J lost 5; bases outside the gene matches: 5. CDR3 length equals 13 residues. The CDR3 is CAWTADRDQPQHF. For the CDR3, the DNA is TGTGCCTGGACAGCCGACAGGGATCAGCCCCAGCATTTT.

The count of this clone is one. The CDR3 loop is CAWTRTGVGEQYF. DNA of the CDR3: TGTGCCTGGACAAGGACAGGGGTAGGGGAGCAGTACTTC. The V gene is TRBV30, the J gene TRBJ2-7; 9 nucleotides match TRBD1. Trimming took 4 bases from V and 7 from J; bases not matched to a gene: 8. This CDR3 contains 13 residues. CDR1 is GTSNPN and CDR2 is SVGIG in the germline V gene (reference sequence).

As DNA, the CDR3 is TGCGCCAGCAGCTTGGATCTAGCGGGGAACGAGCAGTACTTC. Its translation: CASSLDLAGNEQYF. The rearrangement joins TRBV5-1 to TRBJ2-7; 9 bases agree with TRBD2. CDR1 is SGHRS and CDR2 is YFSETQ in the germline V gene. J was trimmed by 5 bases and V by 0 bases; bases with no gene match: 3. The CDR3 totals 14 residues.